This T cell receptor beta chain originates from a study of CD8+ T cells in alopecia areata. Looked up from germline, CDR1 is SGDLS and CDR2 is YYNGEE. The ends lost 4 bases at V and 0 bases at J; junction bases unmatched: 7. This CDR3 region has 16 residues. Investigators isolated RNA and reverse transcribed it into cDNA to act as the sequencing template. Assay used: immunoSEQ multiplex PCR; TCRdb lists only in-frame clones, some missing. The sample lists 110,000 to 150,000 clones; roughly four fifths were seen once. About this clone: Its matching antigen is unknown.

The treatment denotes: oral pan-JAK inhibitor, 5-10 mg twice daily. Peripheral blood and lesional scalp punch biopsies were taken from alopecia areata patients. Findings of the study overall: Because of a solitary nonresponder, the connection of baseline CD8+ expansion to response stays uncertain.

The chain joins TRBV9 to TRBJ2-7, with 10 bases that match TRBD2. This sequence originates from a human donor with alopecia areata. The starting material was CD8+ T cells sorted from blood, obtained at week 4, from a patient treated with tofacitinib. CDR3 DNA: TGTGCCAGCAGCACCAGCGGGGGGGCCAGCTCCTACGAGCAGTACTTC. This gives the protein CASSTSGGASSYEQYF.